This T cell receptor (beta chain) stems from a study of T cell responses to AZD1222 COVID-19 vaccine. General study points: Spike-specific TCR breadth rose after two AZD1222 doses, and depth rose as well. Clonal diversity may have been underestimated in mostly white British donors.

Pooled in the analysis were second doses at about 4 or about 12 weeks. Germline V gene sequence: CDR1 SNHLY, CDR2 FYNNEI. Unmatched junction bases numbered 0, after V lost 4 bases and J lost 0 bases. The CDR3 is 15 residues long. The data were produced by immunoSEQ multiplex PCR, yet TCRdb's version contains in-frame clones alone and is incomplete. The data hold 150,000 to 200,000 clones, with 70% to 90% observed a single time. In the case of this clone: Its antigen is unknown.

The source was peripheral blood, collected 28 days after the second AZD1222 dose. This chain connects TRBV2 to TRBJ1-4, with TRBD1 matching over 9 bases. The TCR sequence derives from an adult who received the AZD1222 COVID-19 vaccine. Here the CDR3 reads CASSGTGATNEKLFF. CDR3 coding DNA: TGTGCCAGCAGTGGGACAGGGGCAACTAATGAAAAACTGTTTTTT.